This T cell receptor beta chain is from a study of human T cells and chemical hapten exposure. Study information: All patients underwent weekly scalp dosing with diphenylcyclopropenone for the full roughly 24-week study.

This clonotype was counted many times. Its antigen is undetermined. Deletions cut 0 bases from V and 5 bases from J, with 11 bases between. Germline CDR1 SGHNT, CDR2 YENEEA. This CDR3 is 15 amino acids long. One entry per CDR3 protein results from TCRdb running MiXCR on the RACE reads. The sample carries roughly 98,000 distinct CDR3 sequences, roughly 12% recorded once. Indicated time point: patch test 1, 2 weeks after DPC sensitization. The treatment is: therapeutic diphenylcyclopropenone sensitization with weekly scalp DPC. Study observations and caveats: Since the donors had alopecia, their immune response may not be the same as that of healthy people. The study found that PT1 expanded TCR counts correlated positively with patch test score. Compared to controls, expanded TCRs made significantly more large clusters of similar CDR3s.

This receptor was obtained from a middle-aged woman with alopecia areata. Some clones in this sample may be carry-over from other donors' samples. The source was whole blood, collected in connection with sensitization to the hapten diphenylcyclopropenone (DPC). This chain joins TRBV11-3 and TRBJ2-1, with a weak D call TRBD2 (5 bases). DNA of the CDR3: TGTGCCAGCAGCTTAGATCCCGGGAACCACAATGAGCAGTTCTTC. Its translation is CASSLDPGNHNEQFF.